Only a few counts were recorded for the clone carrying this TCR beta chain. Its specificity is not known. The data are from a study of early T cells in non-severe SARS-CoV-2 infection. Study at large: Sequencing was performed on bulk RNA from unsorted whole blood, leaving chains unpaired. Overall study results and limits: Database matching using VDJdb favored anti-spike CD8 responses, with private and CD4 specificities left missing.

Individual cDNA molecules carried attached unique molecular identifiers. TCRdb processed the 5' RACE reads anew with MiXCR; each CDR3 protein has one entry. The sample contains 60,000 to 75,000 distinct CDR3 sequences, roughly an eighth of which appear only once. The germline gives CDR1 MDHEN, CDR2 SYDVKM. V shed 3 bases, J shed 6 bases, and the junction held 9 bases outside the gene matches. The CDR3 has 15 amino acids. The receptor was isolated from an adult who was a healthcare worker with PCR-confirmed SARS-CoV-2 infection or an uninfected control (not recorded which). Sequenced material: whole blood. The chain employs TRBV28 and TRBJ2-7, with TRBD1 matching 9 bases. This chain's CDR3 is CASSFPGTGRVEQYF. The CDR3 nucleotides are TGTGCCAGCAGTTTCCCGGGGACAGGGCGGGTCGAGCAGTACTTC.